This entry lists 9 T cell receptor beta chains sequenced from one sample in a study of T cell responses to AZD1222 COVID-19 vaccine. Clones were read by immunoSEQ multiplex PCR, and TCRdb kept only the in-frame ones, dropping some. The sample contains approximately 150,000 clones, more than 70% of which appear only once. The specimen comprised peripheral blood, sampled 28 days after the second AZD1222 dose. These TCRs come from an adult who received the AZD1222 COVID-19 vaccine.

A note on this clone: Within the sample, other DNA sequences also encode this same CDR3. V and J are TRBV6-5 and TRBJ1-5; 7 nucleotides match TRBD1. CDR3 length: 15 amino acids. With V trimmed by 4 bases and J by 1 base, 4 bases remained unmatched. The germline V gene has CDR1 MNHEY and CDR2 SVGAGI. CDR3 DNA sequence: TGTGCCAGCAGTTCTCGACAGGGAAGCAATCAGCCCCAGCATTTT. This gives the protein CASSSRQGSNQPQHF.

CDR3 DNA: TGCGCCAGCAGCTTGGGGACAGGGGGGAATGAGCAGTTCTTC. It translates to CASSLGTGGNEQFF. The chain uses TRBV5-1 and TRBJ2-1; 10 nucleotides agree with TRBD1. After removal of 0 bases from V and 7 bases from J, the junction contained 1 base not matched to a gene. Germline-derived CDR1 and CDR2 are SGHRS and YFSETQ. The CDR3 runs to 14 residues.

The chain has TRBV6-6 and TRBJ1-5; TRBD1 aligns across 8 bases. The CDR3 is 16 residues long. Germline V gene data show CDR1 as MNHNY and CDR2 as SVGAGI (reference sequence). V trimming: 6 bases; J trimming: 4 bases; junction bases outside the gene matches: 11. CDR3 residues: CASSPSPQGVNQPQHF. In DNA form, the CDR3 reads TGTGCCAGCAGCCCCTCCCCACAGGGGGTTAATCAGCCCCAGCATTTT.

The gene calls are TRBV5-1 and TRBJ2-3; D is uncertain. Germline values: CDR1 SGHRS, CDR2 YFSETQ. Trimming stripped 0 bases from V and 6 bases from J, with 8 bases between. This CDR3 has 13 amino acids. This chain's CDR3 is CASSLEGLDTQYF. The CDR3, as DNA: TGCGCCAGCAGCTTGGAAGGGTTGGATACGCAGTATTTT.

This clone occurred once. This rearrangement joins TRBV11-2 to TRBJ1-2, with TRBD1 identical over 9 bases. V lost 5 bases and J lost 4; bases outside the gene matches: 11. The CDR3 covers 16 residues. CDR1 is SGHAT and CDR2 is FQNNGV in the germline V gene. The DNA of the CDR3 is TGTGCCAGCAGCCACGGGACAGGGCAATCGCGCTATGGCTACACCTTC. Its translation: CASSHGTGQSRYGYTF.

The chain combines TRBV7-4 with TRBJ2-1; 9 bases are a match to TRBD1. CDR3 length equals 17 residues. Germline trimming cut 6 bases from V and 4 bases from J; bases unmatched to any gene: 13. The germline V gene has CDR1 SGHVT and CDR2 SQSDAQ. DNA for the CDR3: TGTGCCAGCAGTACCAATTACCGGGACAGGGTATACAATGAGCAGTTCTTC. Its protein product is CASSTNYRDRVYNEQFF.

This chain links TRBV9 with TRBJ1-1; no reliable D call. Germline V gene lookup returns CDR1 SGDLS and CDR2 YYNGEE. The CDR3 length is 13 residues. V was shortened by 4 bases and J by 4 bases, with 11 bases between the two germline ends. The CDR3 sequence: CASSYAASTEAFF. The DNA for the CDR3 is TGTGCCAGCAGCTACGCGGCCAGCACTGAAGCTTTCTTT.

The rearrangement uses TRBV10-1 and TRBJ2-2, with D possibly matching TRBD1 (6 bases). The germline V gene encodes CDR1 WNHNN and CDR2 SYGVQD (reference sequence). Trimming stripped 5 bases from V and 6 bases from J, with 16 bases between. The length of the CDR3 is 15 residues. Here the CDR3 reads CASSPRGRGPGELFF. The CDR3 nucleotides are TGCGCCAGCAGTCCCAGGGGTCGGGGACCCGGGGAGCTGTTTTTT.

The chain employs TRBV5-1 and TRBJ1-1; 9 nucleotides agree with TRBD1. V lost 4 bases, J lost 8 bases, and 6 bases stayed unmatched. CDR3 length equals 13 residues. In germline, CDR1 is SGHRS, CDR2 YFSETQ. This CDR3 reads CASSGYRGPEAFF. For the CDR3, the DNA is TGCGCCAGCAGCGGATACAGGGGGCCCGAAGCTTTCTTT.